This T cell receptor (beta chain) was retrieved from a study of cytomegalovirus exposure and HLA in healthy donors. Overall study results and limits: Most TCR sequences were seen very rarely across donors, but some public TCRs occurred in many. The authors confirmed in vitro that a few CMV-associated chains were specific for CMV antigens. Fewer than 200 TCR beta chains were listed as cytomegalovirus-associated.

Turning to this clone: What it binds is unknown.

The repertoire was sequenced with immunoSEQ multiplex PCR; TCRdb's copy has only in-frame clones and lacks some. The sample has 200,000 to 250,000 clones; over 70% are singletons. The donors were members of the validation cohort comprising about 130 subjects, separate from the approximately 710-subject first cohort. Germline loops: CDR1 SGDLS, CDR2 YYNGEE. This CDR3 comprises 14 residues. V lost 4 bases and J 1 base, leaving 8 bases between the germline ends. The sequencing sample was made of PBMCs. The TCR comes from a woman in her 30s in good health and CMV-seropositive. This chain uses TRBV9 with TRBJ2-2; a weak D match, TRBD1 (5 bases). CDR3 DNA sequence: TGTGCCAGCAGCCCGCAGGGGAACACCGGGGAGCTGTTTTTT. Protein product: CASSPQGNTGELFF.